These 21 T cell receptor beta chains share one sample of origin, sequenced in a study of T cell repertoires in cytomegalovirus infection. TCRdb reanalysed the reads using MiXCR and keeps one entry per CDR3 protein. The table has around 230,000 distinct CDR3 sequences, 5% to 8.5% seen once. Sequenced: PBMCs. These receptors originate from a human donor in good health (CMV status not recorded). Some clones in this sample may be carry-over from other donors' samples.

This clonotype occurred a few times. V is TRBV18 and J is TRBJ2-2; tentative D call: TRBD2 (6 bases). CDR3 size: 17 residues. The V gene's germline CDR1 is KGHSH and CDR2 LQKENI. V lost 0 bases and J lost 4, with 15 bases in between. Here the CDR3 DNA reads TGTGCCAGCTCACCACCGTCGGGGCGCGGGGCCACCGGGGAGCTGTTTTTT. It codes for CASSPPSGRGATGELFF.

Only a few counts were recorded for this clonotype. This chain links TRBV10-3 with TRBJ1-1; TRBD1 matches at 7 bases. The CDR3 has 12 amino acids. Germline CDR1 reads ENHRY; CDR2 reads SYGVKD. The J segment lost 4 bases and the V segment lost 6 bases, leaving 2 bases of the junction unmatched. In DNA form, the CDR3 reads TGTGCCATCAGGGGACAGTCCACTGAAGCTTTCTTT. Translation: CAIRGQSTEAFF.

A remark on this clonotype: A much larger clone is a single base away; this may be a read error. The V gene is TRBV20-1, the J gene TRBJ2-3; D perhaps matches TRBD2 (6 bases). CDR1 and CDR2 (germline): DFQATT, SNEGSKA (reference sequence). V lost 8 bases to trimming and J lost 0 bases, with 18 bases between them. The CDR3 has 15 residues. The CDR3 spells CSTKFRGSSTDTQYF. CDR3 in DNA: TGCAGTACTAAGTTCCGGGGGTCTAGCACAGATACGCAGTATTTT.

This clonotype was seen repeatedly, ten times or more. The chain links TRBV20-1 to TRBJ2-5; D perhaps matches TRBD1 (6 bases). CDR1 and CDR2 (germline): DFQATT, SNEGSKA (reference sequence). Trimming took 8 bases from V and 5 from J, leaving 12 bases between them. CDR3 length: 11 amino acids. The CDR3 DNA reads as TGCAGTTCCCAGGGGTGGGAGACCCAGTACTTC. As protein: CSSQGWETQYF.

This chain links TRBV20-1 with TRBJ1-5, with 7 bases identical to TRBD1. The junction had 8 bases not matched to a gene; V was cut back by 3 bases and J by 0 bases. The germline CDR1 and CDR2 sequences are DFQATT and SNEGSKA (reference sequence). CDR3 length equals 16 residues. CDR3 coding DNA: TGCAGTGCTAGGTTTAGACAGGGTGGTAGCAATCAGCCCCAGCATTTT. Protein sequence: CSARFRQGGSNQPQHF.

The table lists this clonotype with a few counts. The rearrangement joins TRBV28 to TRBJ2-7; 13 bases agree with TRBD2. V dropped 3 bases and J dropped 7; count of bases not matched to a gene: 9. The CDR3 is 16 amino acids. Germline CDR1 is MDHEN and CDR2 is SYDVKM. CDR3 sequence (DNA): TGTGCCAGCAGTTTTGGACTAGCGGGGGCCCTTGTGGAGCAGTACTTC. Translation gives CASSFGLAGALVEQYF.

In its sample, this clonotype was seen many times. The chain joins TRBV7-2 to TRBJ2-2, with 7 bases that match TRBD1. This CDR3 contains 13 residues. Germline assignment: CDR1 SGHTA and CDR2 FQGNSA. V dropped 5 bases and J dropped 6; count of bases not matched to a gene: 3. The CDR3 region has the DNA TGTGCCAGCAGCAAGCAGGGGGCCGGGGAGCTGTTTTTT. It translates to CASSKQGAGELFF.

A word on this clonotype: A read error may explain this, as a much larger clone is one base away. V is TRBV20-1 and J is TRBJ2-7; weak D call: TRBD1 (6 bases). The CDR3 runs 12 residues. CDR1 is DFQATT, CDR2 SNEGSKA, per germline (reference sequence). Written as DNA, the CDR3 is TGCAGAGCTAGGGTGGACAGTTACGAGCAGTACTTC. Amino acids: CRARVDSYEQYF.

This clonotype was seen ten or more times. This chain links TRBV20-1 with TRBJ1-3, with a possible D match to TRBD1 (5 bases). The germline V gene encodes CDR1 DFQATT and CDR2 SNEGSKA (reference sequence). V lost 0 bases, J lost 5 bases, and 14 bases lay in between. The CDR3 has 15 residues. CDR3 bases: TGCAGTGCTAGAGATCCCCGGGGCTCAAGAAACACCATATATTTT. It specifies CSARDPRGSRNTIYF.

This clonotype was seen at least ten times. The V and J genes are TRBV20-1 and TRBJ2-4; 14 nucleotides align to TRBD2. The CDR3 covers 15 residues. Germline assignment: CDR1 DFQATT and CDR2 SNEGSKA (reference sequence). The trim removed 7 bases at V and 1 base at J, leaving 3 bases unmatched. CDR3 region: CSVWTSGGAKNIQYF. CDR3 DNA: TGCAGTGTATGGACTAGCGGGGGGGCCAAAAACATTCAGTACTTC.

This clonotype has at least ten counts. The genes are TRBV11-2 and TRBJ2-5, with D possibly matching TRBD1 (6 bases). The CDR3 contains 14 residues. V lost 8 bases and J lost 5, with 18 bases in between. CDR1 SGHAT and CDR2 FQNNGV come from the germline V gene. Here the CDR3 reads CASVRGVGIETQYF. The CDR3 nucleotides read TGTGCCAGCGTCAGGGGCGTAGGGATCGAGACCCAGTACTTC.

This clonotype was picked up many times. The chain uses TRBV20-1 and TRBJ1-5; D is unresolved. Trimming took 0 bases from V and 4 from J, leaving 10 bases between them. The CDR3 runs 14 residues. Germline V gives CDR1 DFQATT, CDR2 SNEGSKA (reference sequence). CDR3 DNA sequence: TGCAGTGCTAGAGATCGAACAGCGAATCAGCCCCAGCATTTT. Translation gives CSARDRTANQPQHF.

This clonotype was found a few times. The gene calls are TRBV9 and TRBJ2-4, with 8 bases matching TRBD1. The germline V gene has CDR1 SGDLS and CDR2 YYNGEE. This CDR3 has 16 residues. Unmatched junction bases numbered 17, after V lost 7 bases and J lost 8 bases. As DNA, the CDR3 is TGTGCCAGCTCTCCACGGACAGGGCGAGGAAAGGACATTCAGTACTTC. It translates to CASSPRTGRGKDIQYF.

This clonotype came up many times. The chain employs TRBV6-2 or TRBV6-3 and TRBJ2-1, with 7 bases fitting TRBD1. This CDR3 is 16 amino acids long. Per the germline V gene, CDR1 is MNHEY and CDR2 is SVGEGT. V was pared by 6 bases and J by 4 bases, with 12 bases of the junction left unmatched. CDR3 DNA sequence: TGTGCCAGCAGGCCGGGGACAGACAATTTTTACAATGAGCAGTTCTTC. Amino acids: CASRPGTDNFYNEQFF.

This clonotype occurred many times. V gene TRBV19 combines with J gene TRBJ1-5; 7 bases are a match to TRBD1. V lost 6 bases, J lost 4 bases, and 6 bases stayed unmatched. In germline, CDR1 is LNHDA, CDR2 SQIVND (reference sequence). CDR3 size: 14 residues. In DNA form, the CDR3 reads TGTGCCAGTAGGGGATCGACAGGGAATCAGCCCCAGCATTTT. As protein: CASRGSTGNQPQHF.

In this sample, this clonotype turned up many times. V is TRBV6-2 or TRBV6-3 and J is TRBJ2-5, with D possibly being TRBD2 (5 bases). V was trimmed by 5 bases and J by 7 bases, leaving 8 bases between them. Germline V gene sequence: CDR1 MNHEY, CDR2 SVGEGT. The CDR3 covers 11 residues. The CDR3 bases are TGTGCCAGCAGTACCGCGGGGACCCAGTACTTC. This codes for CASSTAGTQYF.

Many counts were recorded for this clonotype. This sequence joins TRBV7-2 and TRBJ2-7, with a tentative D call TRBD1 (6 bases). Deletions cut 3 bases from V and 5 bases from J, with 17 bases between. Germline CDR1 and CDR2: SGHTA and FQGNSA. The CDR3 covers 15 residues. As DNA, the CDR3 is TGTGCCAGCAGCTTCTCCGACAGGCGTACTCACGAGCAGTACTTC. The encoded protein is CASSFSDRRTHEQYF.

The chain is built from TRBV28 and TRBJ1-1; 7 nucleotides line up with TRBD1. This CDR3 spans 16 amino acids. The germline CDR1 and CDR2 sequences are MDHEN and SYDVKM. Germline trimming cut 5 bases from V and 1 base from J; bases unmatched to any gene: 10. The CDR3 region is CASSPPGQRANTEAFF. The CDR3 coding sequence is TGTGCCAGCAGTCCGCCGGGACAGAGGGCGAACACTGAAGCTTTCTTT.

This clonotype was seen repeatedly, ten times or more. This chain joins TRBV20-1 and TRBJ2-5, with D tentatively TRBD2 (5 bases). The CDR3 has 13 residues. Trimming shortened V by 5 bases and J by 2 bases, and 12 bases separated the two germline ends. Germline CDR1 is DFQATT and CDR2 is SNEGSKA (reference sequence). The CDR3 protein is CSALGNFQETQYF. For the CDR3, the DNA is TGCAGTGCTCTCGGGAACTTTCAAGAGACCCAGTACTTC.

This clonotype was seen many times. This chain joins TRBV5-4 and TRBJ2-2; TRBD2 might be the D (6 bases). Trimming left V 1 base short and J 5 bases short, with 12 bases between. The CDR3 totals 15 residues. CDR1 and CDR2 from the germline V gene are SGHNT and YYREEE (reference sequence). This CDR3 is CASSLNTGETGELFF. In DNA, the CDR3 is TGTGCCAGCAGCTTGAACACGGGAGAGACCGGGGAGCTGTTTTTT.

To note about this clonotype: A much more abundant neighbour one base away suggests this may be a read error. The gene calls are TRBV2 and TRBJ1-1; no clear D gene. This CDR3 has 13 residues. Germline assignment: CDR1 SNHLY and CDR2 FYNNEI. As DNA, the CDR3 is TGTGCCAACAGTGACGAGAGGAACACTGAAGCTTTCTTT. Translation: CANSDERNTEAFF.